The 9 T cell receptor beta chains listed next were all sequenced from one sample in a study of vaccination effects on CD4 cells after COVID-19. Sequencing used immunoSEQ multiplex PCR; TCRdb keeps in-frame clones, though not all of them. Among about 73,000 clones listed, about 78% were seen once. These TCRs are of unknown antigen specificity. In the ViraFEST assay, antigen-specific CD4+ clonotypes were identified by expansion after peptide-pool stimulation. Cells that had been cultured for approximately eleven days were the source of isolated CD4+ T cells. All vaccine recipients tested negative for nucleocapsid antibodies and had never contracted SARS-CoV-2 infection. The sample here was CD4+ T cells from PBMCs cultured with SARS-CoV-2 spike peptides, taken before COVID-19 vaccination. The receptors were sampled from a human donor who received a COVID-19 vaccine.

The chain carries TRBV6-5 and TRBJ1-2; no definite D call. V was shortened by 5 bases and J by 6 bases, with 16 bases between the two germline ends. The CDR3 covers 14 residues. Germline CDR1 reads MNHEY; CDR2 reads SVGAGI. The CDR3 DNA reads TGTGCCAGCAGTACTACGGGGTACTCCCATGGCTACACCTTC. Its translation: CASSTTGYSHGYTF.

The gene calls are TRBV5-1 and TRBJ1-2, with no clear D. CDR3 length: 16 residues. V shed 4 bases and J shed 7 bases, with 23 bases lying between them. CDR1 is SGHRS, CDR2 YFSETQ, per germline. The CDR3 sequence is CASSPPQVGLKAGYTF. In nucleotides, the CDR3 is TGCGCCAGCAGCCCACCCCAAGTAGGCCTTAAGGCTGGCTACACCTTC.

The chain has TRBV5-1 and TRBJ2-5; the D is unclear. V shed 4 bases and J shed 0 bases, with 10 bases lying between them. Germline lookup yields CDR1 SGHRS and CDR2 YFSETQ. There are 14 residues in the CDR3. The DNA of the CDR3 is TGCGCCAGCAGCCCGGCGGCGGACCAAGAGACCCAGTACTTC. Translating it yields CASSPAADQETQYF.

The chain combines TRBV5-5 with TRBJ2-7; 7 nucleotides agree with TRBD1. This CDR3 has 12 residues. Germline V gene sequence: CDR1 SGHKS, CDR2 YYEKEE (reference sequence). V lost 2 bases to trimming and J lost 7 bases; unmatched junction nucleotides: 3. The CDR3 loop reads CASSFRGQEQYV. The CDR3 region has the DNA TGTGCCAGCAGCTTTAGGGGGCAAGAGCAGTACGTC.

This clone was found a few times. This CDR3 is CASSLWGDGELFF. In nucleotides, the CDR3 is TGTGCCAGCAGCTTATGGGGGGACGGGGAGCTGTTTTTT. This chain joins TRBV7-3 and TRBJ2-2; possibly TRBD2 for D (6 bases). The germline V gene has CDR1 SGHTA and CDR2 FQGTGA. The CDR3 loop spans 13 amino acids. V was cut by 2 bases and J by 7 bases, with 8 bases left in between.

The chain links TRBV10-1 to TRBJ1-1, with 7 nucleotides matching TRBD1. V lost 6 bases, J lost 4 bases, and 5 bases stayed unmatched. This CDR3 has 13 amino acids. Germline V lookup: CDR1 WNHNN, CDR2 SYGVQD (reference sequence). CDR3 bases: TGCGCCAGCAGGGGACAGTTGGGCACTGAAGCTTTCTTT. Its translation is CASRGQLGTEAFF.

J is TRBJ1-1 and V is TRBV15; TRBD1 matches at 8 bases. Losses at the gene ends were 2 bases for V and 5 bases for J; bases not matched to a gene: 4. The germline CDR1 and CDR2 sequences are LNHNV and YYDKDF (reference sequence). This CDR3 comprises 14 residues. CDR3 DNA: TGTGCCACCAGCAGACCCGACAGGGGAACTGAAGCTTTCTTT. This translates into CATSRPDRGTEAFF.

The chain has TRBV28 and TRBJ1-3, with a tentative D call TRBD1 (5 bases). The CDR3 totals 17 residues. Trimming took off 5 bases at V and 0 bases at J, with 17 bases between the two ends. From germline, CDR1 is MDHEN and CDR2 SYDVKM. The CDR3 sequence: CASSPSRALDSGNTIYF. The CDR3 bases are TGTGCCAGCAGTCCCTCCAGGGCGTTAGACTCTGGAAACACCATATATTTT.

On this clone itself: One junction end disagrees with the germline gene, perhaps due to a read error. The identical CDR3 is also encoded by other nucleotide sequences in the sample. Written as DNA, the CDR3 is TGTGCCAGCAGTACCGGGACAGGGCGAGAAAAACTGTTTTTT. This gives the protein CASSTGTGREKLFF. J is TRBJ1-4 and V is TRBV19; 9 nucleotides align to TRBD1. This CDR3 has 14 amino acids. Germline CDR1 LNHDA, CDR2 SQIVND (reference sequence). The full variable domain, completed using reference TRBV19 and TRBJ1-4, is DGGITQSPKYLFRKEGQNVTLSCEQNLNHDAMYWYRQDPGQGLRLIYYSQIVNDFQKGDIAEGYSVSREKKESFPLTVTSAQKNPTAFYLCASSTGTGREKLFFGSGTQLSVL.